The 25 T cell receptor beta chains below all came from one sample that was sequenced in a study of OX40 agonist ivuxolimab in advanced cancers. Sequencing used immunoSEQ multiplex PCR; TCRdb keeps in-frame clones, though not all of them. The sample shows over 35,000 clones, 89% of them seen only once. This sample comprised CD4+ or CD8+ T cells sorted from blood, obtained in a trial of the OX40 agonist ivuxolimab. These TCRs come from an adult with an advanced solid tumor such as melanoma, head and neck, liver or kidney cancer.

The V gene is TRBV6-1, the J gene TRBJ2-7; the D gene is possibly TRBD1 (7 bases). V shed 3 bases and J shed 3 bases, with 18 bases lying between them. CDR1 MNHNS and CDR2 SASEGT come from the germline V gene. There are 16 residues in the CDR3. CDR3 in amino acids: CASSEWGQGGNYEQYF. Here the CDR3 DNA reads TGTGCCAGCAGTGAGTGGGGTCAGGGGGGAAACTACGAGCAGTACTTC.

The chain recombines TRBV29-1 with TRBJ1-2; D uncertain. This CDR3 is built from 13 residues. Deletions cut 2 bases from V and 6 bases from J, with 13 bases between. Germline assignment: CDR1 SQVTM and CDR2 ANQGSEA. CDR3 sequence: CSVERALGNGYTF. The CDR3 DNA follows: TGCAGCGTTGAAAGGGCCCTAGGGAATGGCTACACCTTC. The full variable domain, rest sourced from reference TRBV29-1 and TRBJ1-2, is SAVISQKPSRDICQRGTSLTIQCQVDSQVTMMFWYRQQPGQSLTLIATANQGSEATYESGFVIDKFPISRPNLTFSTLTVSNMSPEDSSIYLCSVERALGNGYTFGSGTRLTVV.

The chain combines TRBV9 with TRBJ1-1; D gene ambiguous. The germline CDR1 and CDR2 sequences are SGDLS and YYNGEE. CDR3 length: 12 residues. Deletions cut 3 bases from V and 1 base from J, with 4 bases between. The CDR3 reads CASSGWNTEAFF. CDR3 nucleotides: TGTGCCAGCAGCGGCTGGAACACTGAAGCTTTCTTT.

This rearrangement joins TRBV9 to TRBJ2-3; D gene unclear. From germline, CDR1 is SGDLS and CDR2 YYNGEE. The ends were cut back, 1 base at V and 0 bases at J, with 9 bases in the middle. The CDR3 has 15 residues. The CDR3 nucleotides read TGTGCCAGCAGCGTATATGGGGTTAGCACAGATACGCAGTATTTT. The encoded protein is CASSVYGVSTDTQYF. Supplemented by reference TRBV9 and TRBJ2-3, the full variable domain reads DSGVTQTPKHLITATGQRVTLRCSPRSGDLSVYWYQQSLDQGLQFLIQYYNGEERAKGNILERFSAQQFPDLHSELNLSSLELGDSALYFCASSVYGVSTDTQYFGPGTRLTVL.

Notes on this clone: The identical CDR3 is also encoded by other nucleotide sequences in the sample. The DNA of the CDR3 is TGCGCCAGCAGCCAAGAAGAAACTCGGTCGCAAGAGACCCAGTACTTC. It encodes CASSQEETRSQETQYF. The V and J genes are TRBV4-1 and TRBJ2-5; unclear D gene. Trimming took off 0 bases at V and 2 bases at J, with 13 bases between the two ends. This CDR3 comprises 16 residues. Germline V gives CDR1 MGHRA, CDR2 YSYEKL.

V is TRBV19 and J is TRBJ1-5; 8 bases match TRBD1. The CDR3 contains 19 residues. The V gene's germline CDR1 is LNHDA and CDR2 SQIVND (reference sequence). V lost 3 bases to trimming and J lost 0 bases; unmatched junction nucleotides: 13. The chain's CDR3 is CASSIDPGGGLYSNQPQHF. The DNA of the CDR3 is TGTGCCAGTAGTATTGACCCAGGGGGCGGACTTTATAGCAATCAGCCCCAGCATTTT.

The chain has TRBV9 and TRBJ1-1, with D unresolved. Germline V CDR1 and CDR2: SGDLS, YYNGEE. Trimming cost V 0 bases and J 3 bases, with 6 bases left between them. The CDR3 totals 13 residues. The CDR3 spells CASSVGDYTEAFF. The CDR3 DNA is TGTGCCAGCAGCGTAGGGGATTACACTGAAGCTTTCTTT.

The chain joins TRBV9 to TRBJ1-4, with D maybe TRBD1 (6 bases). Trimming stripped 0 bases from V and 5 bases from J, with 8 bases between. The CDR3 covers 14 residues. Looked up from germline, CDR1 is SGDLS and CDR2 is YYNGEE. CDR3 sequence: CASSVAGTNEKLFF. The CDR3 DNA follows: TGTGCCAGCAGCGTAGCCGGGACAAATGAAAAACTGTTTTTT.

The chain carries TRBV13 and TRBJ2-5, with 13 positions matching TRBD2. This CDR3 spans 16 amino acids. Trimming at V came to 5 bases and at J to 1 base, leaving 4 bases not matched to a gene. CDR1 is PRHDT and CDR2 is FYEKMQ in the germline V gene (reference sequence). The CDR3: CASSARTSGSQETQYF. CDR3 DNA sequence: TGTGCCAGCAGCGCCCGGACTAGCGGGAGCCAAGAGACCCAGTACTTC.

This clone was picked up many times. This chain joins TRBV4-3 and TRBJ1-3; 8 bases align to TRBD1. Germline trimming cut 0 bases from V and 0 bases from J; bases unmatched to any gene: 4. CDR1 and CDR2 (germline): LGHNA, YSLEER. The CDR3 contains 17 residues. The CDR3 region has the DNA TGCGCCAGCAGCCAAGATTGGGACAGGAACTCTGGAAACACCATATATTTT. Amino acids: CASSQDWDRNSGNTIYF.

The rearrangement uses TRBV9 and TRBJ1-1; D may be TRBD1 (6 bases). Germline CDR1 SGDLS, CDR2 YYNGEE. The CDR3 loop spans 16 amino acids. Trimming removed 2 bases at V and 4 bases at J, with 18 bases between. The DNA for the CDR3 is TGTGCCAGCAGCGTGGGATCGCTCAGGGGCTCCACTGAAGCTTTCTTT. This sequence encodes CASSVGSLRGSTEAFF.

This chain joins TRBV10-3 and TRBJ2-3, with 10 bases fitting TRBD2. V lost 2 bases to trimming and J lost 5 bases; unmatched junction nucleotides: 13. The length of the CDR3 is 18 residues. Germline V lookup: CDR1 ENHRY, CDR2 SYGVKD. CDR3 in DNA: TGTGCCATCAGTGAGCCCCCCCTAGCGGGAGTTGGTGTAGATACGCAGTATTTT. This sequence encodes CAISEPPLAGVGVDTQYF.

The chain joins TRBV29-1 to TRBJ2-5; 8 bases align to TRBD1. CDR1 is SQVTM and CDR2 is ANQGSEA in the germline V gene. The CDR3 length is 13 residues. V shed 7 bases and J 1 base; nucleotides not matched to a gene: 5. In DNA form, the CDR3 reads TGCAGCGCCCATACAGGGGGCCAAGAGACCCAGTACTTC. Encoded protein: CSAHTGGQETQYF.

CDR3 in DNA: TGTGCCAGCAGCTTGGGGGGAGGGATACAATTGAACACTGAAGCTTTCTTT. Amino acids: CASSLGGGIQLNTEAFF. This chain links TRBV5-8 with TRBJ1-1; D gene unclear. The V and J ends lost 0 bases and 0 bases respectively, with 15 bases between them. The CDR3 has 17 residues. Germline V gene sequence: CDR1 SGHTS, CDR2 YDEGEE.

This clone was detected once. The rearrangement links TRBV7-9 to TRBJ2-2, with D possibly TRBD2 on 5 matching bases. The CDR3 runs 18 residues. Trimming removed 2 bases at V and 6 bases at J, with 22 bases between. Germline V gene data show CDR1 as SEHNR and CDR2 as FQNEAQ (reference sequence). In DNA form, the CDR3 reads TGTGCCAGCAGCTTAAGTCCGGACTGGACCACCGGGGCCGGGGAGCTGTTTTTT. It yields the protein CASSLSPDWTTGAGELFF.

This clone was picked up one time. The gene calls are TRBV9 and TRBJ2-1; a possible D gene is TRBD2 (6 bases). Germline loops: CDR1 SGDLS, CDR2 YYNGEE. The CDR3 is made up of 13 amino acids. Trimming left V 7 bases short and J 4 bases short, with 12 bases between. The CDR3 region is CASSGGEYNEQFF. The CDR3 nucleotides read TGTGCCAGCTCCGGCGGGGAGTACAATGAGCAGTTCTTC.

The chain carries TRBV27 and TRBJ2-7; the match to TRBD1 covers 11 bases. The germline V gene has CDR1 MNHEY and CDR2 SMNVEV (reference sequence). V trimming: 4 bases; J trimming: 7 bases; junction bases outside the gene matches: 12. This CDR3 has 16 amino acids. The CDR3: CASSSPGTGGPREQYF. The CDR3 nucleotides read TGTGCCAGCAGTTCTCCCGGGACAGGGGGGCCTCGGGAGCAGTACTTC.

The chain has TRBV4-3 and TRBJ1-2, with D perhaps TRBD1 (5 bases). The length of the CDR3 is 13 residues. Germline lookup yields CDR1 LGHNA and CDR2 YSLEER. V lost 6 bases and J lost 0, with 8 bases in between. In DNA form, the CDR3 reads TGCGCCAGCAGTCCAGGGCCTAACTATGGCTACACCTTC. Its translation is CASSPGPNYGYTF.

The V gene is TRBV6-6, the J gene TRBJ2-7, with 9 bases lining up with TRBD2. Germline V CDR1 and CDR2: MNHNY, SVGAGI (reference sequence). CDR3 length: 11 residues. Germline trimming cut 9 bases from V and 6 bases from J; bases unmatched to any gene: 3. CDR3 sequence: CASGLASEQYF. In DNA, the CDR3 is TGTGCCAGTGGACTAGCGTCCGAGCAGTACTTC.

This chain connects TRBV6-5 to TRBJ2-1, with D possibly matching TRBD1 (5 bases). The CDR3 is 12 residues long. Germline assignment: CDR1 MNHEY and CDR2 SVGAGI. Trimming took off 8 bases at V and 1 base at J, with 6 bases between the two ends. The DNA for the CDR3 is TGTGCCAGCCAGGGATCCTACAATGAGCAGTTCTTC. It specifies CASQGSYNEQFF.

In its sample, this clone was seen a few times. The CDR3 bases are TGTGCCAGCAGCCCCTACGTCTCGATTTGGACGGTAGAATCCTACAATGAGCAGTTCTTC. Protein product: CASSPYVSIWTVESYNEQFF. The chain has TRBV7-6 and TRBJ2-1; D is ambiguous. Trimming stripped 5 bases from V and 1 base from J, with 27 bases between. This CDR3 has 20 amino acids. Germline V lookup: CDR1 SGHVS, CDR2 FNYEAQ.

The genes are TRBV4-3 and TRBJ2-2; D call uncertain. The CDR3 sequence is 15 residues long. CDR1 and CDR2 from the germline V gene are LGHNA and YSLEER. Trimming took 1 base from V and 2 from J, leaving 8 bases between them. In DNA form, the CDR3 reads TGCGCCAGCAGCCAAGTTCGGACCAACACCGGGGAGCTGTTTTTT. This codes for CASSQVRTNTGELFF.

As to this clone: Other DNA sequences in the same sample also yield this CDR3. The chain uses TRBV27 and TRBJ1-5; D remains unclear. V dropped 0 bases and J dropped 4 bases, with 4 bases sitting between them. CDR1 MNHEY and CDR2 SMNVEV come from the germline V gene (reference sequence). The CDR3 is 13 amino acids. CDR3 sequence: CASSLSWNQPQHF. The CDR3 coding sequence is TGTGCCAGCAGTTTATCGTGGAATCAGCCCCAGCATTTT.

The chain couples TRBV14 to TRBJ2-1; D not certain. The V and J ends lost 4 bases and 3 bases respectively, with 7 bases between them. In germline, CDR1 is SGHDN, CDR2 FVKESK. The CDR3 covers 13 residues. CDR3: CASSPAYYNEQFF. The CDR3 DNA sequence: TGTGCCAGCAGCCCGGCGTACTACAATGAGCAGTTCTTC.

The genes are TRBV7-9 and TRBJ2-1; no clear D. V lost 5 bases to trimming and J lost 8 bases, with 13 bases between them. The CDR3 is 13 residues long. The V gene's germline CDR1 is SEHNR and CDR2 FQNEAQ (reference sequence). Here the CDR3 reads CASSPDAPHEQFF. In nucleotides, the CDR3 is TGTGCCAGCAGCCCGGATGCCCCCCATGAGCAGTTCTTC.